A single sample gave rise to the 25 T cell receptor beta chains below, sequenced in a study of T cell changes during pregnancy in multiple sclerosis. Sequenced by immunoSEQ multiplex PCR; TCRdb stores in-frame clones only, minus some. The sample includes roughly 30,000 clones, around nine tenths seen only once; the top ten take about 0.74%. Sequencing used CD4+ T cells from peripheral blood mononuclear cells, obtained in the first trimester of pregnancy. Receptors were obtained from a female donor in good health, enrolled as a control in a pregnancy study.

V usage is TRBV2 and J usage is TRBJ1-5, with no clear D. The germline V and J ends were trimmed by 4 bases and 0 bases, with 10 bases remaining between them. CDR1 and CDR2 from the germline V gene are SNHLY and FYNNEI. The CDR3 has 15 amino acids. The CDR3 is CASSGERVSNQPQHF. For the CDR3, the DNA is TGTGCCAGCAGTGGGGAGAGGGTTAGCAATCAGCCCCAGCATTTT.

The chain combines TRBV7-2 with TRBJ2-5, with a tentative D call TRBD1 (5 bases). V lost 2 bases and J 1 base, leaving 11 bases between the germline ends. Per germline, CDR1 SGHTA and CDR2 FQGNSA. The CDR3 loop spans 15 amino acids. In DNA form, the CDR3 reads TGTGCCAGCAGCTTATGGAAGGGGTCCCAAGAGACCCAGTACTTC. The encoded protein is CASSLWKGSQETQYF.

J is TRBJ2-3 and V is TRBV6-5; a possible D gene is TRBD2 (6 bases). CDR1 and CDR2 (germline): MNHEY, SVGAGI. V lost 7 bases, J lost 5 bases, and 19 bases lay in between. The CDR3 has 15 residues. The CDR3 coding sequence is TGTGCCAGCAACGAAGGGCGGGGTTTCCAAGATACGCAGTATTTT. The encoded protein is CASNEGRGFQDTQYF.

V usage is TRBV7-9 and J usage is TRBJ2-7; D might be TRBD1 (5 bases). V shed 5 bases and J shed 0 bases, with 14 bases lying between them. Germline V gives CDR1 SEHNR, CDR2 FQNEAQ (reference sequence). This CDR3 spans 15 amino acids. The CDR3 sequence: CASSRLGDSSYEQYF. The CDR3 DNA is TGTGCCAGCAGCCGCCTAGGGGATAGCTCCTACGAGCAGTACTTC.

This sequence joins TRBV6-5 and TRBJ2-7, with 7 bases matching TRBD1. The CDR3 runs to 12 residues. Per germline, CDR1 MNHEY and CDR2 SVGAGI. The trim removed 4 bases at V and 6 bases at J, leaving 3 bases unmatched. The CDR3 loop reads CASSLHRGEQYF. The CDR3 DNA follows: TGTGCCAGCAGTTTGCACAGGGGCGAGCAGTACTTC.

The genes are TRBV5-6 and TRBJ2-2, with 12 bases aligning to TRBD2. CDR1 is SGHDT and CDR2 is YYEEEE in the germline V gene. This CDR3 region has 17 residues. J gave up 8 bases and V 1 base, and 9 bases lay outside the gene matches. This chain's CDR3 is CASSLTRLAGAWGELFF. CDR3 nucleotide sequence: TGTGCCAGCAGCTTGACCCGACTAGCGGGGGCTTGGGGGGAGCTGTTTTTT.

The CDR3 protein is CASSQEYRGNEPQHF. CDR3 sequence (DNA): TGCGCCAGCAGCCAAGAGTACAGGGGGAATGAGCCCCAGCATTTT. This chain links TRBV4-3 with TRBJ1-5; 8 nucleotides line up with TRBD1. V lost 0 bases, J lost 8 bases, and 6 bases stayed unmatched. The CDR3 loop spans 15 amino acids. Germline CDR1 reads LGHNA; CDR2 reads YSLEER.

This chain uses TRBV7-9 with TRBJ1-6; perhaps TRBD1 as D (6 bases). The germline V gene encodes CDR1 SEHNR and CDR2 FQNEAQ (reference sequence). This CDR3 has 16 residues. Trimming left V 5 bases short and J 7 bases short, with 18 bases between. CDR3 in amino acids: CASSRLNRVGNSPLHF. The CDR3 DNA is TGTGCCAGCAGCCGTTTAAACAGGGTGGGCAATTCACCCCTCCACTTT.

This sequence joins TRBV30 and TRBJ1-2, with 7 bases fitting TRBD1. Germline V gene sequence: CDR1 GTSNPN, CDR2 SVGIG (reference sequence). With V trimmed by 4 bases and J by 2 bases, 4 bases remained unmatched. The CDR3 length is 13 residues. The CDR3 DNA reads as TGTGCCTGGATTGAACAGGGGAACTATGGCTACACCTTC. It is translated as CAWIEQGNYGYTF.

This clone turned up a few times. The chain combines TRBV14 with TRBJ1-4; D call uncertain. CDR3 length equals 18 residues. V was pared by 1 base and J by 10 bases, with 25 bases between. Germline CDR1 is SGHDN and CDR2 is FVKESK. CDR3 sequence: CASSQVLGQSDSRGKLFF. The CDR3 DNA is TGTGCCAGCAGCCAAGTACTAGGCCAGTCGGATTCTCGGGGAAAACTGTTTTTT.

This rearrangement joins TRBV7-2 to TRBJ1-3, with 7 bases that match TRBD1. The CDR3 has 13 amino acids. The V segment lost 3 bases and the J segment 4 bases; nucleotides outside the gene matches: 0. CDR1 is SGHTA, CDR2 FQGNSA, per germline. The DNA of the CDR3 is TGTGCCAGCAGCTTGGGACAGGGAAACACCATATATTTT. The encoded protein is CASSLGQGNTIYF.

This chain connects TRBV9 to TRBJ1-2; TRBD1 is a possible D gene (5 bases). Trimming stripped 3 bases from V and 8 bases from J, with 17 bases between. This CDR3 spans 14 amino acids. Germline-derived CDR1 and CDR2 are SGDLS and YYNGEE. CDR3 in DNA: TGTGCCAGCAGCGGGAGTTCGGAGGGGCGAGGCTACACCTTC. This codes for CASSGSSEGRGYTF.

This sequence joins TRBV19 and TRBJ1-1; 7 bases agree with TRBD1. V shed 6 bases, J shed 11 bases, and the junction held 15 bases outside the gene matches. This CDR3 contains 14 residues. The V gene's germline CDR1 is LNHDA and CDR2 SQIVND (reference sequence). As DNA, the CDR3 is TGTGCCAGTAGCCTCACCTTAGACAGGGTTTTTGCTTTCTTT. Protein sequence: CASSLTLDRVFAFF.

This chain links TRBV21-1 with TRBJ1-5. TRBV21-1 is a recognized pseudogene. The CDR3 extends over 17 amino acids. CDR3 bases: TGTGCCAGCAGCCCCTCGCGGGGAAAAACAGGCAATCAGCCCCAGCATTTT. Translating gives CASSPSRGKTGNQPQHF.

The chain recombines TRBV19 with TRBJ1-3; 7 bases agree with TRBD1. Germline CDR1 LNHDA, CDR2 SQIVND (reference sequence). The junction had 8 bases not matched to a gene; V was cut back by 5 bases and J by 4 bases. The length of the CDR3 is 15 residues. Here the CDR3 DNA reads TGTGCCAGTAGTTCAGGAACAGGGGCAGGAAACACCATATATTTT. It translates to CASSSGTGAGNTIYF.

The V gene is TRBV7-9, the J gene TRBJ2-1; D gene ambiguous. V was clipped by 1 base and J by 7 bases, with 14 bases between them. The CDR3 loop spans 15 amino acids. The germline gives CDR1 SEHNR, CDR2 FQNEAQ (reference sequence). CDR3 nucleotides: TGTGCCAGCAGCTTAGTAAGGCCACCCAGGAATGAGCAGTTCTTC. It is translated as CASSLVRPPRNEQFF.

This clone has only one observation. V and J are TRBV7-8 and TRBJ1-5, with D hard to call. The CDR3 covers 14 residues. CDR1 is SGHVS and CDR2 is FQNEAQ in the germline V gene. Between the trimmed V and J ends, which lost 5 bases and 7 bases, there was a span of 15 bases. CDR3 protein: CASSPRVAGQPQHF. CDR3 nucleotide sequence: TGTGCCAGCAGCCCTCGAGTCGCGGGACAGCCCCAGCATTTT.

The chain has TRBV27 and TRBJ2-2; 7 nucleotides align to TRBD1. CDR3 length equals 16 residues. Looked up from germline, CDR1 is MNHEY and CDR2 is SMNVEV (reference sequence). V shed 2 bases and J 0 bases; nucleotides not matched to a gene: 3. In nucleotides, the CDR3 is TGTGCCAGCAGTTTAGAGGGGACAGCGAACACCGGGGAGCTGTTTTTT. Encoded protein: CASSLEGTANTGELFF.

V is TRBV5-4 and J is TRBJ1-3; 7 bases are shared with TRBD1. After removal of 4 bases from V and 0 bases from J, the junction contained 4 bases not matched to a gene. This CDR3 is built from 15 residues. Germline CDR1 reads SGHNT; CDR2 reads YYREEE (reference sequence). This chain's CDR3 is CASSTGQHSGNTIYF. In nucleotides, the CDR3 is TGTGCCAGCAGCACGGGACAGCACTCTGGAAACACCATATATTTT.

The table lists this clone with a count of one. This chain joins TRBV7-8 and TRBJ2-1; 11 nucleotides align to TRBD2. V lost 6 bases and J lost 5; bases outside the gene matches: 9. The CDR3 totals 16 residues. Germline CDR1 SGHVS, CDR2 FQNEAQ. The CDR3 region is CASRRGRLAGNNEQFF. The DNA for the CDR3 is TGTGCCAGCAGAAGAGGTCGACTAGCGGGGAACAATGAGCAGTTCTTC.

The chain couples TRBV11-2 to TRBJ2-3; 7 positions match TRBD1. This CDR3 has 17 amino acids. The germline CDR1 and CDR2 sequences are SGHAT and FQNNGV. Germline trimming cut 5 bases from V and 6 bases from J; bases unmatched to any gene: 17. Here the CDR3 reads CASSLREGGRARDTQYF. The DNA of the CDR3 is TGTGCCAGCAGCCTCCGGGAAGGGGGCAGGGCACGGGATACGCAGTATTTT. The variable domain in full, completed from reference TRBV11-2 and TRBJ2-3, reads EAGVAQSPRYKIIEKRQSVAFWCNPISGHATLYWYQQILGQGPKLLIQFQNNGVVDDSQLPKDRFSAERLKGVDSTLKIQPAKLEDSAVYLCASSLREGGRARDTQYFGPGTRLTVL.

The chain links TRBV7-3 to TRBJ1-5; a weak D match, TRBD1 (5 bases). Trimming removed 3 bases from V and 7 bases from J, with 10 bases in between. Germline V gives CDR1 SGHTA, CDR2 FQGTGA. The CDR3 sequence is 13 residues long. This CDR3 reads CASSFGGGQPQHF. The CDR3 DNA reads TGTGCCAGCAGCTTCGGGGGTGGCCAGCCCCAGCATTTT.

The chain has TRBV7-2 and TRBJ1-6; 7 positions match TRBD1. Germline CDR1 is SGHTA and CDR2 is FQGNSA. This CDR3 has 16 residues. With 4 bases clipped from V and 6 bases from J, the junction kept 9 bases outside the gene matches. The CDR3 spells CASSSDTGVSNSPLHF. CDR3 nucleotide sequence: TGTGCCAGCAGCTCCGACACAGGGGTCTCTAATTCACCCCTCCACTTT.

The rearrangement uses TRBV7-2 and TRBJ2-7; TRBD1 matches 7 bases. This CDR3 is built from 15 residues. V gave up 4 bases and J gave up 0 bases; unmatched junction bases: 6. Germline CDR1 reads SGHTA; CDR2 reads FQGNSA. The CDR3 region is CASSSDRVSSYEQYF. The CDR3 bases are TGTGCCAGCAGCTCAGACAGGGTGAGCTCCTACGAGCAGTACTTC.

CDR3 amino acids: CASSVAGRGPHTDTQYF. DNA of the CDR3: TGTGCCAGCAGCGTAGCCGGGCGGGGGCCACACACAGATACGCAGTATTTT. V is TRBV9 and J is TRBJ2-3, with D possibly TRBD2 on 7 matching bases. The CDR3 totals 17 residues. Trimming took 0 bases from V and 2 from J, leaving 16 bases between them. The germline CDR1 and CDR2 sequences are SGDLS and YYNGEE.